What follows are 6 T cell receptor beta chains derived from one specimen sequenced in a study of blood T cell repertoires in COVID-19. Assay: immunoSEQ multiplex PCR; the TCRdb copy retains only in-frame clones and omits some. Among under 200,000 clones, roughly 80% were seen once, and the ten largest hold over 2.5%. The specimen sequenced was peripheral blood. These receptors were collected from a human donor with acute or convalescent COVID-19. The donor label of this sample is uncertain.

This chain joins TRBV19 and TRBJ1-5; 7 bases align to TRBD1. V gave up 1 base and J gave up 9 bases; unmatched junction bases: 9. Germline V gene lookup returns CDR1 LNHDA and CDR2 SQIVND (reference sequence). This CDR3 spans 15 amino acids. The CDR3 spells CASSIVVTGDGPQHF. CDR3 coding DNA: TGTGCCAGTAGTATAGTGGTCACAGGGGACGGGCCCCAGCATTTT. The variable domain in full, completed from reference TRBV19 and TRBJ1-5, reads DGGITQSPKYLFRKEGQNVTLSCEQNLNHDAMYWYRQDPGQGLRLIYYSQIVNDFQKGDIAEGYSVSREKKESFPLTVTSAQKNPTAFYLCASSIVVTGDGPQHFGDGTRLSIL.

The CDR3 loop reads CAISESGQDYEQYF. For the CDR3, the DNA is TGTGCCATCAGTGAGTCAGGTCAGGACTACGAGCAGTACTTC. V is TRBV10-3 and J is TRBJ2-7; D is ambiguous. Between the trimmed V and J ends, which lost 0 bases and 3 bases, there was a span of 9 bases. The CDR3 contains 14 residues. Germline CDR1 reads ENHRY; CDR2 reads SYGVKD.

V gene TRBV30 combines with J gene TRBJ1-6, with unresolved D. Germline V gene data show CDR1 as GTSNPN and CDR2 as SVGIG (reference sequence). There are 15 residues in the CDR3. Trimming removed 5 bases from V and 4 bases from J, with 15 bases in between. CDR3 amino acids: CAWGSLFGYNSPLHF. DNA of the CDR3: TGTGCCTGGGGTTCCCTTTTCGGGTATAATTCACCCCTCCACTTT.

V and J are TRBV7-3 and TRBJ2-1; 14 nucleotides match TRBD2. The CDR3 has 18 amino acids. The germline CDR1 and CDR2 sequences are SGHTA and FQGTGA. The trim removed 5 bases at V and 9 bases at J, leaving 15 bases unmatched. The CDR3 spells CASSPGLAGGPTVSEQFF. CDR3 coding DNA: TGTGCCAGCAGCCCCGGACTAGCGGGGGGCCCTACCGTGAGTGAGCAGTTCTTC.

The CDR3 protein is CASRLRGEQFF. The CDR3, as DNA: TGTGCCAGCAGACTTAGAGGGGAGCAGTTCTTC. This rearrangement joins TRBV2 to TRBJ2-1, with D tentatively TRBD2 (5 bases). V was clipped by 6 bases and J by 10 bases, with 10 bases between them. From germline, CDR1 is SNHLY and CDR2 FYNNEI. The CDR3 contains 11 residues.

The chain employs TRBV14 and TRBJ1-2; a possible D gene is TRBD1 (6 bases). This CDR3 contains 13 residues. V was cut by 4 bases and J by 4 bases, with 10 bases left in between. Germline V lookup: CDR1 SGHDN, CDR2 FVKESK. CDR3 amino acids: CASSPDRTYGYTF. As DNA, the CDR3 is TGTGCCAGCAGCCCCGACAGGACCTATGGCTACACCTTC.